This T cell receptor (beta chain) was recorded in a study of beta chain features in type 1 diabetes. The study's findings and limits: VDJ junctions sequenced from type 1 diabetes patients showed fewer insertions and more deletions. Moderate but significant shortening of TCRB CDR3s was recorded in all four CD4+ subsets from Type 1 diabetes patients. Comparison showed that naive, central memory and Treg TCRB repertoires appeared more similar among patients than among healthy donors.

This CDR3 spans 13 amino acids. Germline trimming cut 5 bases from V and 4 bases from J; bases unmatched to any gene: 4. Per the germline V gene, CDR1 is SQVTM and CDR2 is ANQGSEA. This clone was seen only a few times. The antigen is undetermined. The isolated RNA, all of it, was reverse transcribed, so expressed TCRB transcripts were what got sequenced. Deep immunoSEQ sequencing covered naive, central memory and regulatory T cell samples. Generated by immunoSEQ multiplex PCR, the TCRdb table keeps only in-frame clones and is missing some. This sample has 130,000 or so clones, with roughly 17% found just once.

The chain uses TRBV29-1 and TRBJ1-1, with TRBD1 matching 10 bases. This clonotype was sampled from a man aged 18 to 29 with type 1 diabetes. The sample consisted of central memory CD4+ T cells from blood. The CDR3 coding sequence is TGCAGCGTTCCTGGACAGGGGGGCACTGAAGCTTTCTTT. It encodes CSVPGQGGTEAFF.